The 8 T cell receptor beta chains in this list originate from one sample, sequenced in a study of CD8 T cells in ankylosing spondylitis. TCRdb redid the calling of the 5' RACE reads with MiXCR, one entry per CDR3 protein. In the table there are 200,000 to 250,000 distinct CDR3 sequences, over 8.5% of which are singletons. The sample consisted of blood, either unsorted or a sorted T cell fraction (not recorded which). The receptors stem from a male donor with ankylosing spondylitis or in good health (not recorded which).

The sample holds a few counts of this clonotype. The chain couples TRBV20-1 to TRBJ1-6, with a possible D match to TRBD1 (6 bases). The CDR3 runs 14 residues. Germline CDR1 DFQATT, CDR2 SNEGSKA (reference sequence). V was pared by 0 bases and J by 13 bases, with 16 bases between. The CDR3 loop is CSARDGQGIGPLHF. DNA for the CDR3: TGCAGTGCTAGAGATGGTCAGGGGATCGGGCCCCTCCACTTT.

This clonotype was seen repeatedly, ten times or more. The chain couples TRBV13 to TRBJ2-3; D is possibly TRBD1 (6 bases). This CDR3 region has 12 residues. Deletions cut 3 bases from V and 10 bases from J, with 11 bases between. Germline CDR1 PRHDT, CDR2 FYEKMQ (reference sequence). The CDR3 DNA sequence: TGTGCCAGCAGCTTTACGGACAGTGCGCAGTATTTT. Its translation is CASSFTDSAQYF.

This clonotype was counted ten times or more. The CDR3 loop reads CASSLTRDVQETQYF. The CDR3 DNA is TGTGCCAGCAGCTTAACCCGGGACGTGCAAGAGACCCAGTACTTC. J is TRBJ2-5 and V is TRBV7-9; D tentatively fits TRBD1 or TRBD2 (5 bases each). Trimming removed 2 bases from V and 2 bases from J, with 12 bases in between. The V gene's germline CDR1 is SEHNR and CDR2 FQNEAQ (reference sequence). This CDR3 region has 15 residues.

This clonotype was counted many times. The V call is TRBV7-3, the J call TRBJ1-6, with D perhaps matching TRBD1 (5 bases). Germline loops: CDR1 SGHTA, CDR2 FQGTGA. The V end lost 2 bases, the J end lost 7 bases, and 12 bases lay between the germline ends. The CDR3 is 15 residues long. The CDR3 here is CASSLGSGHNSPLHF. The CDR3 DNA is TGTGCCAGCAGCTTAGGATCAGGACACAATTCACCCCTCCACTTT.

Worth noting for this clonotype: A clone one base away is much larger, so this may be a read error. The CDR3 protein is CASSLYGVDSGTNVLTF. CDR3 coding DNA: TGTGCCAGCAGTTTATATGGGGTCGACTCTGGGACCAACGTCCTGACTTTC. The chain recombines TRBV28 with TRBJ2-6; D not certain. The CDR3 is 17 residues long. Germline CDR1 reads MDHEN; CDR2 reads SYDVKM.

This clonotype was seen at least ten times. V and J are TRBV6-1 and TRBJ2-3; D may be TRBD2 (6 bases). V gave up 6 bases and J gave up 2 bases, with 15 bases separating them. Per germline, CDR1 MNHNS and CDR2 SASEGT. The CDR3 loop spans 15 amino acids. The CDR3 is CASRPPGLTTDTQYF. The CDR3 DNA is TGTGCCAGCAGACCACCGGGACTTACCACAGATACGCAGTATTTT.

This clonotype was seen repeatedly, ten times or more. The genes are TRBV5-1 and TRBJ1-3, with D hard to call. V shed 4 bases and J shed 2 bases, with 13 bases lying between them. This CDR3 region has 15 residues. Germline-derived CDR1 and CDR2 are SGHRS and YFSETQ. This CDR3 reads CASSGGRPTGNTIYF. The CDR3 DNA sequence: TGCGCCAGCAGCGGAGGGAGGCCGACTGGAAACACCATATATTTT.

The V and J genes are TRBV29-1 and TRBJ2-3, with D possibly being TRBD1 (6 bases). CDR3 length equals 14 residues. From germline, CDR1 is SQVTM and CDR2 ANQGSEA. V was pared by 2 bases and J by 1 base, with 10 bases between. The CDR3: CSVELGARTDTQYF. The CDR3 DNA follows: TGCAGCGTTGAATTGGGGGCCCGCACAGATACGCAGTATTTT.